Following are 26 T cell receptor beta chains from one sample sequenced in a study of OX40 agonist ivuxolimab in advanced cancers. Assay: immunoSEQ multiplex PCR; the TCRdb copy retains only in-frame clones and omits some. The sample consists of about 60,000 clones, roughly 90% of them appearing once. Here the sequenced sample was CD4+ or CD8+ T cells sorted from blood, taken in a trial of the OX40 agonist ivuxolimab. These receptors were obtained from an adult with an advanced solid tumor such as melanoma, head and neck, liver or kidney cancer.

The rearrangement joins TRBV6-5 to TRBJ2-2, with 10 bases identical to TRBD2. Germline-derived CDR1 and CDR2 are MNHEY and SVGAGI. V was pared by 3 bases and J by 4 bases, with 5 bases of the junction left unmatched. The CDR3 has 16 amino acids. This CDR3 reads CASSYRWTSGTGELFF. CDR3 DNA sequence: TGTGCCAGCAGTTATAGGTGGACTAGCGGCACCGGGGAGCTGTTTTTT.

This clone was observed a handful of times. The chain combines TRBV7-3 with TRBJ2-2; D remains ambiguous. Germline CDR1 reads SGHTA; CDR2 reads FQGTGA. The CDR3 has 16 amino acids. Deletions cut 5 bases from V and 2 bases from J, with 15 bases between. The CDR3 DNA is TGTGCCAGCAGCCCAGAAGGCGGCACTAACACCGGGGAGCTGTTTTTT. Translated: CASSPEGGTNTGELFF.

This clone was recorded once. The J gene is TRBJ1-2, the V gene TRBV4-1, with D tentatively TRBD1 (5 bases). Trimming pared 4 bases from V and 2 bases from J, leaving 11 bases between. The CDR3 sequence is 14 residues long. Germline V CDR1 and CDR2: MGHRA, YSYEKL. For the CDR3, the DNA is TGCGCCAGCAGCCGAAGTCAGGGCAACTATGGCTACACCTTC. Protein: CASSRSQGNYGYTF.

As regards this clone: The junction differs from germline at one of its ends, possibly a read error. This CDR3 is CAISESPGTGSSYEQYF. CDR3 coding DNA: TGTGCCATCAGTGAGTCTCCCGGGACAGGCAGCTCCTACGAGCAGTACTTC. The chain has TRBV6-1 and TRBJ2-7; 8 bases align to TRBD1. From germline, CDR1 is MNHNS and CDR2 SASEGT. The CDR3 length is 17 residues.

The chain recombines TRBV18 with TRBJ2-7, with D possibly being TRBD2 (5 bases). This CDR3 contains 15 residues. V shed 0 bases and J shed 0 bases, with 9 bases lying between them. CDR1 is KGHSH and CDR2 is LQKENI in the germline V gene. The CDR3 nucleotides are TGTGCCAGCTCACCACCGGGCGCGGGCTCCTACGAGCAGTACTTC. Protein sequence: CASSPPGAGSYEQYF.

The chain has TRBV9 and TRBJ2-5, with D uncertain. This CDR3 contains 16 residues. Germline V CDR1 and CDR2: SGDLS, YYNGEE. The V gene lost 0 bases and the J gene lost 4 bases, with 16 bases spanning the gap. CDR3 protein: CASSVDPGSSRETQYF. CDR3 sequence (DNA): TGTGCCAGCAGCGTAGATCCGGGCAGTTCGAGAGAGACCCAGTACTTC.

The V call is TRBV27, the J call TRBJ2-7; 10 bases fit TRBD1. The CDR3 length is 14 residues. Per the germline V gene, CDR1 is MNHEY and CDR2 is SMNVEV (reference sequence). V gave up 6 bases and J gave up 2 bases; unmatched junction bases: 4. The CDR3 bases are TGTGCCAGCAGCTGGACAGGGGGGACCTACGAGCAGTACTTC. It is translated as CASSWTGGTYEQYF.

This chain connects TRBV19 to TRBJ1-4; D unresolved. Germline V gene data show CDR1 as LNHDA and CDR2 as SQIVND (reference sequence). The CDR3 contains 14 residues. The germline V and J ends were trimmed by 6 bases and 0 bases, with 8 bases remaining between them. The CDR3 protein is CASRETTTNEKLFF. CDR3 DNA sequence: TGTGCCAGTAGGGAGACAACAACTAATGAAAAACTGTTTTTT.

This clone has more than one count but fewer than ten. In DNA, the CDR3 is TGTGCCAGCAGCTCGCGTGCGGGGGGCAGCCCTTCACCCCTCCACTTT. This translates into CASSSRAGGSPSPLHF. V usage is TRBV7-2 and J usage is TRBJ1-6; a weak D match, TRBD1 (6 bases). The CDR3 is 16 residues long. V lost 4 bases and J lost 9, with 19 bases in between. From germline, CDR1 is SGHTA and CDR2 FQGNSA.

This chain connects TRBV27 to TRBJ2-2, with D hard to call. Trimming shortened V by 2 bases and J by 2 bases, and 0 bases separated the two germline ends. Germline CDR1 and CDR2: MNHEY and SMNVEV (reference sequence). The CDR3 contains 12 residues. The CDR3, as DNA: TGTGCCAGCAGTTTAAACACCGGGGAGCTGTTTTTT. Translated: CASSLNTGELFF.

A single count supports this clone. The chain joins TRBV19 to TRBJ2-5, with 14 bases identical to TRBD2. The V gene's germline CDR1 is LNHDA and CDR2 SQIVND (reference sequence). V dropped 9 bases and J dropped 5; count of bases not matched to a gene: 11. CDR3 length equals 16 residues. This CDR3 reads CASGTSGRGARETQYF. DNA for the CDR3: TGTGCCAGCGGGACTAGCGGGAGAGGTGCGCGGGAGACCCAGTACTTC. Full variable domain (rest looked up from reference TRBV19 and TRBJ2-5): DGGITQSPKYLFRKEGQNVTLSCEQNLNHDAMYWYRQDPGQGLRLIYYSQIVNDFQKGDIAEGYSVSREKKESFPLTVTSAQKNPTAFYLCASGTSGRGARETQYFGPGTRLLVL.

J is TRBJ2-7 and V is TRBV10-1, with 7 nucleotides matching TRBD1. CDR3 length: 16 amino acids. Germline CDR1 and CDR2: WNHNN and SYGVQD (reference sequence). V dropped 8 bases and J dropped 3; count of bases not matched to a gene: 16. The CDR3 nucleotides are TGCGCCAGCCTAGAAGGGGGCAGGGCCAACCTCTACGAGCAGTACTTC. Translating gives CASLEGGRANLYEQYF.

V gene TRBV6-5 combines with J gene TRBJ2-7, with D unclear. Trimming removed 0 bases from V and 2 bases from J, with 5 bases in between. The CDR3 has 13 amino acids. Germline V gives CDR1 MNHEY, CDR2 SVGAGI. CDR3 nucleotides: TGTGCCAGCAGTTACTCGACAACCTACGAGCAGTACTTC. Translation gives CASSYSTTYEQYF.

This clone was detected a few times. V and J are TRBV28 and TRBJ1-1; 8 nucleotides agree with TRBD1. V was pared by 6 bases and J by 4 bases, with 7 bases of the junction left unmatched. Looked up from germline, CDR1 is MDHEN and CDR2 is SYDVKM. The CDR3 is 14 amino acids. CDR3 sequence (DNA): TGTGCCAGCAGAAACAGGGGGTTGGTCACTGAAGCTTTCTTT. It translates to CASRNRGLVTEAFF.

The rearrangement links TRBV19 to TRBJ1-5, with D possibly matching TRBD1 (6 bases). V was clipped by 7 bases and J by 0 bases, with 13 bases between them. Germline CDR1 is LNHDA and CDR2 is SQIVND (reference sequence). CDR3 length equals 15 residues. CDR3 sequence: CASKTGTNSNQPQHF. CDR3 in DNA: TGTGCCAGTAAGACAGGAACCAATAGCAATCAGCCCCAGCATTTT. Supplemented by reference TRBV19 and TRBJ1-5, the full variable domain reads DGGITQSPKYLFRKEGQNVTLSCEQNLNHDAMYWYRQDPGQGLRLIYYSQIVNDFQKGDIAEGYSVSREKKESFPLTVTSAQKNPTAFYLCASKTGTNSNQPQHFGDGTRLSIL.

The V gene is TRBV16, the J gene TRBJ2-7, with D tentatively TRBD1 (5 bases). The ends were cut back, 1 base at V and 1 base at J, with 8 bases in the middle. Germline loops: CDR1 KGHSY, CDR2 FQNENV. This CDR3 region has 14 residues. CDR3 nucleotide sequence: TGTGCCAGCAGCCAATTAGACAGATCCTACGAGCAGTACTTC. This sequence encodes CASSQLDRSYEQYF.

This chain connects TRBV19 to TRBJ2-1, with 9 positions matching TRBD2. CDR3 size: 15 residues. V was pared by 8 bases and J by 1 base, with 6 bases of the junction left unmatched. Germline V lookup: CDR1 LNHDA, CDR2 SQIVND (reference sequence). The CDR3 reads CASLPSGGSYNEQFF. The DNA for the CDR3 is TGTGCCAGTCTACCCAGCGGGGGGTCCTACAATGAGCAGTTCTTC.

The V call is TRBV7-3, the J call TRBJ2-1, with D hard to call. This CDR3 has 13 amino acids. The ends were cut back, 5 bases at V and 7 bases at J, with 12 bases in the middle. Germline V CDR1 and CDR2: SGHTA, FQGTGA. The CDR3 protein is CASSPQESNEQFF. The CDR3 DNA reads TGTGCCAGCAGCCCTCAAGAAAGTAATGAGCAGTTCTTC.

V is TRBV6-1 and J is TRBJ2-3, with D possibly TRBD2 on 5 matching bases. Germline CDR1 is MNHNS and CDR2 is SASEGT. The CDR3 has 18 amino acids. Trimming shortened V by 3 bases and J by 5 bases, and 24 bases separated the two germline ends. Here the CDR3 reads CASSDLGYSAGPGDTQYF. As DNA, the CDR3 is TGTGCCAGCAGTGATCTGGGCTACTCTGCGGGTCCAGGAGATACGCAGTATTTT.

The sample holds one count of this clone. The V gene is TRBV7-8, the J gene TRBJ2-3, with D perhaps matching TRBD1 (6 bases). The length of the CDR3 is 13 residues. From germline, CDR1 is SGHVS and CDR2 FQNEAQ. Trimming cost V 3 bases and J 6 bases, with 10 bases left between them. CDR3 DNA sequence: TGTGCCAGCAGCTTGGATACAGGGGATACGCAGTATTTT. It specifies CASSLDTGDTQYF.

The chain links TRBV7-2 to TRBJ2-5, with D uncertain. Germline V lookup: CDR1 SGHTA, CDR2 FQGNSA. The V and J ends lost 2 bases and 8 bases respectively, with 18 bases between them. CDR3 length: 15 amino acids. The CDR3 sequence: CASSLSPAKKSTQYF. CDR3 in DNA: TGTGCCAGCAGCTTATCGCCAGCCAAAAAGTCTACCCAGTACTTC.

This clone was seen a single time. The chain combines TRBV6-9 with TRBJ2-6, with 9 bases identical to TRBD2. Germline lookup yields CDR1 MNHGY and CDR2 SVAAGI. The CDR3 loop spans 17 amino acids. V trimming: 5 bases; J trimming: 2 bases; junction bases outside the gene matches: 7. Here the CDR3 DNA reads TGTGCCAGCAGTGGGACTAGCCCAAGAACTGGGGCCAACGTCCTGACTTTC. This translates into CASSGTSPRTGANVLTF.

This chain links TRBV11-2 with TRBJ1-1; D uncertain. Germline values: CDR1 SGHAT, CDR2 FQNNGV. Trimming stripped 1 base from V and 6 bases from J, with 12 bases between. The CDR3 is 14 residues long. CDR3 region: CASSLGARTSEAFF. The CDR3 DNA follows: TGTGCCAGCAGCTTAGGCGCGCGGACTTCTGAAGCTTTCTTT.

This clone was seen only once. The gene calls are TRBV6-6 and TRBJ1-4; D is unclear. Germline lookup yields CDR1 MNHNY and CDR2 SVGAGI (reference sequence). CDR3 length: 14 residues. The V end was cut by 5 bases, the J end by 6 bases, with 13 bases between. The CDR3 loop is CASSHRVAHEKLFF. In DNA, the CDR3 is TGTGCCAGCAGTCACCGGGTAGCCCATGAAAAACTGTTTTTT.

The chain has TRBV29-1 and TRBJ2-7, with D perhaps assigned TRBD1 or TRBD2 (5 bases each). V was trimmed by 5 bases and J by 1 base, leaving 9 bases between them. Germline lookup yields CDR1 SQVTM and CDR2 ANQGSEA. This CDR3 spans 12 amino acids. The CDR3 DNA is TGCAGCGTTATAGAGGGGTCCTACGAGCAGTACTTC. This encodes CSVIEGSYEQYF.

This chain links TRBV6-1 with TRBJ2-2; D not resolved. V was clipped by 7 bases and J by 1 base, with 13 bases between them. Germline V gene sequence: CDR1 MNHNS, CDR2 SASEGT. The CDR3 sequence is 15 residues long. The CDR3 nucleotides read TGTGCCAGCATCCAGGCTGGTAGGAACACCGGGGAGCTGTTTTTT. Amino acids: CASIQAGRNTGELFF.